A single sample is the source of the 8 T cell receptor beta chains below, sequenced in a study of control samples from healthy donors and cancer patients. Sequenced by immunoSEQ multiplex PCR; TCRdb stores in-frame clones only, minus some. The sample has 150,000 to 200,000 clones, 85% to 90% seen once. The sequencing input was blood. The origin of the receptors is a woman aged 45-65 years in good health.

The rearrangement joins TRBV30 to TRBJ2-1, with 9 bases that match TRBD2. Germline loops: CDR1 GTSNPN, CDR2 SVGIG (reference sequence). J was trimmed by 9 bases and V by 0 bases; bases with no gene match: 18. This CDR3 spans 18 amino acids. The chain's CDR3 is CAWSVLWPRGGGYGEQFF. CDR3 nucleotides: TGTGCCTGGAGTGTACTATGGCCGCGGGGGGGTGGTTACGGTGAGCAGTTCTTC.

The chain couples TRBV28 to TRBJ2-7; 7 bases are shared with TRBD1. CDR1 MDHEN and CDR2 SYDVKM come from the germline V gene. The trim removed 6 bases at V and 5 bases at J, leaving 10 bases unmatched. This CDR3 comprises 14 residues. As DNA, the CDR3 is TGTGCCAGCAGCTCGACAGGGCAATGGGACGAGCAGTACTTC. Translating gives CASSSTGQWDEQYF.

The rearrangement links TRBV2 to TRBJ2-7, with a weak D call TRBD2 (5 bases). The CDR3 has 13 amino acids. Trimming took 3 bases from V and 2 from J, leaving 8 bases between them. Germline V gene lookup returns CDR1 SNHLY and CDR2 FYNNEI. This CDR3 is CASSDGSPYEQYF. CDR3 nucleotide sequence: TGTGCCAGCAGTGATGGGAGTCCCTACGAGCAGTACTTC.

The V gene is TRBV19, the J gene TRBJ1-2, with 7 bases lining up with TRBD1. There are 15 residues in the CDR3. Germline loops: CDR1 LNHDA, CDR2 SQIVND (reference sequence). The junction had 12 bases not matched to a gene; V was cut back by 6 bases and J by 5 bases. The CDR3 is CASSVTGFGRYGYTF. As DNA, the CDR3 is TGTGCCAGTAGCGTGACAGGGTTCGGTAGATATGGCTACACCTTC.

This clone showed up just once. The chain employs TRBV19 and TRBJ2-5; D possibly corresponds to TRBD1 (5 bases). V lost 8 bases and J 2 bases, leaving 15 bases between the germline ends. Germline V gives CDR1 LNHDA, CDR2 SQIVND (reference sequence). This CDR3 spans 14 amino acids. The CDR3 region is CASAVQGTQETQYF. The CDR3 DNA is TGTGCCAGTGCCGTCCAGGGTACGCAAGAGACCCAGTACTTC.

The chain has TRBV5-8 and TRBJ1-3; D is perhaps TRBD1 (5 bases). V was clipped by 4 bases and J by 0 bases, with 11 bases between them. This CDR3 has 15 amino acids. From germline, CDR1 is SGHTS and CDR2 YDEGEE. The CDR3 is CASSPRQHSGNTIYF. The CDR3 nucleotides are TGTGCCAGCAGCCCCCGACAGCACTCTGGAAACACCATATATTTT.

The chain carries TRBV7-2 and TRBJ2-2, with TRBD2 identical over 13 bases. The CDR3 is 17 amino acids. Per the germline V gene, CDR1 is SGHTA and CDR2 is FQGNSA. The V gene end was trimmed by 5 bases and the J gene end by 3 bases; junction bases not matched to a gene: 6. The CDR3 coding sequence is TGTGCCAGCAGCGGAAGGACTAGCGGGAGAGACACCGGGGAGCTGTTTTTT. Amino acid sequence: CASSGRTSGRDTGELFF.

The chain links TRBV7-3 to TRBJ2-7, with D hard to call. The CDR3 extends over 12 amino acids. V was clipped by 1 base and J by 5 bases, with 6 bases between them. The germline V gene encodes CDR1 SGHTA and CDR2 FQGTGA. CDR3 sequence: CASSLKPHEQYF. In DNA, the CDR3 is TGTGCCAGCAGCTTAAAACCCCACGAGCAGTACTTC.